Detailed here is one T cell receptor (beta chain). This entry is derived from a study of blood T cell repertoires in COVID-19. In the study overall: Spain, Italy and the United States supplied samples that represented acute and convalescent COVID-19. Sources were T cells, B-cell-depleted T cells, or PBMCs; the material itself was cDNA or gDNA.

The CDR3 runs to 14 residues. From germline, CDR1 is SGDLS and CDR2 YYNGEE. V was clipped by 0 bases and J by 2 bases; unmatched bases: 1. Per the authors' pipeline: The authors estimated nucleated cell counts from reference gene primer amplification. TCRdb keeps only in-frame clones here, not all; method: immunoSEQ multiplex PCR. V and J calls and clone size come straight from that table; D and trimming were deduced from the DNA. The table records approximately 200,000 clones, about 84% of them present only once. The sequence derives from a woman aged 25 to 39 with acute or convalescent COVID-19. The V gene is TRBV9, the J gene TRBJ1-2; 7 bases line up with TRBD1. What was sequenced was peripheral blood. CDR3 in amino acids: CASSVEQGNYGYTF. As DNA, the CDR3 is TGTGCCAGCAGCGTAGAACAGGGGAACTATGGCTACACCTTC.